The 14 T cell receptor beta chains reported below all come from one sample, sequenced in a study of T cell repertoires in cytomegalovirus infection. TCRdb reanalysed the reads using MiXCR and keeps one entry per CDR3 protein. Among around 750,000 distinct CDR3 sequences listed, over 25% were seen once. Their antigens are not known. Sequenced material: cultured CD8+ T cells from PBMCs, taken from culture after CMV antigen stimulation. Receptors were obtained from a human donor in good health (CMV status not recorded). Some clones in this sample may be carry-over from other donors' samples.

The chain employs TRBV6-2 or TRBV6-3 and TRBJ2-2; possible D gene TRBD2, 5 bases. The CDR3 contains 15 residues. V shed 6 bases and J shed 6 bases, with 17 bases lying between them. Germline CDR1 is MNHEY and CDR2 is SVGEGT. As DNA, the CDR3 is TGTGCCAGCAGACTAGACTACAGCGGCGCCGGGGAGCTGTTTTTT. It yields the protein CASRLDYSGAGELFF.

The table lists this clonotype with many counts. The gene calls are TRBV7-8 and TRBJ2-5; the D gene could be TRBD1 or TRBD2 (5 bases each). Trimming pared 1 base from V and 10 bases from J, leaving 16 bases between. The CDR3 is 14 residues long. Per germline, CDR1 SGHVS and CDR2 FQNEAQ. The CDR3 reads CASSLGPGTFDQYF. CDR3 coding DNA: TGTGCCAGCAGCTTAGGGCCCGGGACCTTCGACCAGTACTTC.

This clonotype was seen a few times. The rearrangement joins TRBV18 to TRBJ2-7, with a possible D match to TRBD2 (6 bases). Per the germline V gene, CDR1 is KGHSH and CDR2 is LQKENI. The CDR3 is 14 amino acids. Trimming removed 2 bases at V and 0 bases at J, with 8 bases between. CDR3 in amino acids: CASSPIGSSYEQYV. CDR3 sequence (DNA): TGTGCCAGCTCACCAATCGGGAGCTCCTACGAGCAGTACGTC.

Turning to this clonotype: One end of the junction fails to match germline, which may point to a read error. In DNA, the CDR3 is TGTGTCAGCACCGCCGAGGGCGTCCTCACAGATACGCAGTATTTT. It specifies CVSTAEGVLTDTQYF. The chain joins TRBV27 to TRBJ2-3, with D maybe TRBD2 (5 bases). CDR1 is MNHEY, CDR2 SMNVEV, per germline (reference sequence). The CDR3 extends over 15 amino acids.

The chain recombines TRBV12-3 or TRBV12-4 with TRBJ2-2; D is possibly TRBD1 (5 bases). This CDR3 is 12 amino acids long. V was clipped by 5 bases and J by 8 bases, with 9 bases between them. The CDR3 is CASSGAEGELFF. CDR3 in DNA: TGTGCCAGCAGTGGGGCGGAAGGGGAGCTGTTTTTT.

In this sample, this clonotype turned up a few times. The chain combines TRBV6-1 with TRBJ1-1, with 7 bases fitting TRBD1. The CDR3 covers 15 residues. The germline gives CDR1 MNHNS, CDR2 SASEGT. V was clipped by 5 bases and J by 1 base; unmatched bases: 7. CDR3 sequence reads: CASSRYGTANTEAFF. CDR3 coding DNA: TGTGCCAGCAGTCGATATGGGACAGCGAACACTGAAGCTTTCTTT.

J is TRBJ2-7 and V is TRBV12-3 or TRBV12-4, with D possibly being TRBD1 (6 bases). The V end was cut by 6 bases, the J end by 3 bases, with 12 bases between. This CDR3 spans 13 amino acids. The CDR3 DNA reads TGTGCCAGCAGCCAGCAGGGGTACTACGAGCAGTACTTC. It specifies CASSQQGYYEQYF.

This clonotype turned up a few times. This rearrangement joins TRBV11-2 to TRBJ2-1; D remains ambiguous. Germline V gives CDR1 SGHAT, CDR2 FQNNGV. Trimming pared 3 bases from V and 9 bases from J, leaving 15 bases between. The CDR3 loop spans 14 amino acids. CDR3 sequence: CASSFSTTLGEQFF. The CDR3 coding sequence is TGTGCCAGCAGCTTCTCTACGACCTTAGGTGAGCAGTTCTTC. The full variable domain, completed using reference TRBV11-2 and TRBJ2-1, is EAGVAQSPRYKIIEKRQSVAFWCNPISGHATLYWYQQILGQGPKLLIQFQNNGVVDDSQLPKDRFSAERLKGVDSTLKIQPAKLEDSAVYLCASSFSTTLGEQFFGPGTRLTVL.

This chain connects TRBV12-3 or TRBV12-4 to TRBJ2-3; D remains unclear. CDR3 length: 12 amino acids. V lost 5 bases, J lost 4 bases, and 7 bases lay in between. The CDR3 bases are TGTGCCAGCAGTATACAACCAGATACGCAGTATTTT. Protein sequence: CASSIQPDTQYF.

V is TRBV23-1 and J is TRBJ2-2; 9 nucleotides match TRBD2. TRBV23-1 is placed among ORFs of uncertain function. The CDR3 runs 20 residues. With 0 bases clipped from V and 5 bases from J, the junction kept 16 bases outside the gene matches. DNA of the CDR3: TGCGCCAGCAGTCAATCTGTCGTCGCTAGTAGCGGGGGCCGGACCGGGGAGCTGTTTTTT. Protein sequence: CASSQSVVASSGGRTGELFF.

The sample holds a few counts of this clonotype. CDR3 in DNA: TGTGCCAGCAGCCAAGGGACAGGGGTTGGACACGAGCAGTACTTC. Residues: CASSQGTGVGHEQYF. This rearrangement joins TRBV27 to TRBJ2-7; 10 nucleotides align to TRBD1. This CDR3 has 15 residues. The ends lost 6 bases at V and 5 bases at J; junction bases unmatched: 10. Germline V gene data show CDR1 as MNHEY and CDR2 as SMNVEV (reference sequence).

The rearrangement joins TRBV19 to TRBJ2-7; D ambiguous. The germline V and J ends were trimmed by 7 bases and 2 bases, with 9 bases remaining between them. CDR1 LNHDA and CDR2 SQIVND come from the germline V gene (reference sequence). The CDR3 runs 12 residues. The CDR3 region has the DNA TGTGCCAGTATGGATGGGACCTACGAGCAGTACTTC. This codes for CASMDGTYEQYF.

Notes on this clonotype: Given a much more abundant clone one base away, this may be a read error. This sequence joins TRBV7-6 and TRBJ2-7; maybe TRBD1 (5 bases). Per germline, CDR1 SGHVS and CDR2 FNYEAQ. CDR3 size: 15 residues. The CDR3: CASSLYQDMLSEQNF. CDR3 bases: TGTGCCAGCAGCCTCTATCAGGACATGTTGAGCGAGCAGAACTTC.

Here the CDR3 DNA reads TGTGCCACCAGCAGAGCAGGTCGCGAGCAGTACGTC. Translated, it gives CATSRAGREQYV. This rearrangement joins TRBV15 to TRBJ2-7; no reliable D call. This CDR3 comprises 12 residues. V shed 1 base and J shed 6 bases, with 7 bases lying between them. In germline, CDR1 is LNHNV, CDR2 YYDKDF (reference sequence).